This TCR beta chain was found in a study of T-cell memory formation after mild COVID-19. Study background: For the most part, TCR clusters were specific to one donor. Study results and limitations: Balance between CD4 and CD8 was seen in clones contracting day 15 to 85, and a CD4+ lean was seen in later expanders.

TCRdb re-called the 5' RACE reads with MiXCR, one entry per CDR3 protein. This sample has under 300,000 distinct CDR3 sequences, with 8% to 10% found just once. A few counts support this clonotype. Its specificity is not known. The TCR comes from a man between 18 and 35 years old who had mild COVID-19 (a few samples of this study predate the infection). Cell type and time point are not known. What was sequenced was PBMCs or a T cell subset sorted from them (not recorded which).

DNA of the CDR3: TGTGCCAGCAGAAGGGCAGCTGCGAATGAGCAGTTCTTC. Its translation is CASRRAAANEQFF. The chain carries TRBV27 and TRBJ2-1; D ambiguous. V was trimmed by 6 bases and J by 7 bases, leaving 13 bases between them. Germline V gene sequence: CDR1 MNHEY, CDR2 SMNVEV (reference sequence). CDR3 length: 13 amino acids.